This record concerns one T cell receptor (beta chain) sequence. Per the study methods: Quantification of nucleated cells was approximated via reference gene primer amplification. Method: immunoSEQ multiplex PCR; TCRdb's copy keeps in-frame clones and lacks some. From that table come the V and J calls and clone size; the DNA was used to work out D and trimming. The profile shows 50,000 to 75,000 clones, 91% of them singletons. J gave up 0 bases and V 3 bases, and 6 bases lay outside the gene matches. Germline loops: CDR1 MGHRA, CDR2 YSYEKL. CDR3 length: 17 amino acids. The data derive from a study of blood T cell repertoires in COVID-19. Study overall: COVID-19 samples collected from the United States, Italy and Spain covered acute and convalescent phases. The analysed material was cDNA or gDNA that came from T cells, B-cell-depleted T cells, or PBMCs.

The clonotype comes from a human donor in a cohort sampled during active COVID-19. The V gene is TRBV4-1, the J gene TRBJ1-1; 11 bases agree with TRBD1. Sequenced: peripheral blood. CDR3 loop: CASSHLDRGLMNTEAFF. In nucleotides, the CDR3 is TGCGCCAGCAGCCACCTGGACAGGGGGCTAATGAACACTGAAGCTTTCTTT.